Listed here are 4 T cell receptor beta chains from one sample, sequenced in a study of blood T cell repertoires in COVID-19. Repertoires were generated with immunoSEQ multiplex PCR, while TCRdb's copy carries only in-frame clones and drops some. This sample has approximately 250,000 clones; roughly 88% occur once, and the top ten carry around 9.6%. The sequenced sample consisted of peripheral blood. These receptors were collected from a woman in her sixties or seventies with COVID-19, enrolled during active disease.

This rearrangement joins TRBV3-1 (or the pseudogene TRBV3-2) to TRBJ2-7, with TRBD2 matching over 12 bases. With V trimmed by 1 base and J by 2 bases, 3 bases remained unmatched. This CDR3 is built from 16 residues. Germline V CDR1 and CDR2: LGHDT, YNNKEL (reference sequence). The CDR3 is CASSQGTSGTAYEQYF. The CDR3 DNA is TGTGCCAGCAGCCAAGGGACTAGCGGGACTGCCTACGAGCAGTACTTC.

The chain carries TRBV6-6 and TRBJ2-7, with D unresolved. CDR1 MNHNY and CDR2 SVGAGI come from the germline V gene (reference sequence). The CDR3 contains 13 residues. The V end was cut by 2 bases, the J end by 0 bases, with 5 bases between. The CDR3 coding sequence is TGTGCCAGCAGTTACCAGAACTCCTACGAGCAGTACTTC. Its protein is CASSYQNSYEQYF.

This chain joins TRBV5-8 and TRBJ1-5; D perhaps matches TRBD1 (5 bases). CDR1 and CDR2 from the germline V gene are SGHTS and YDEGEE. The CDR3 is 15 amino acids. Trimming cost V 4 bases and J 3 bases, with 14 bases left between them. CDR3 residues: CASSAGTINNQPQHF. CDR3 nucleotide sequence: TGTGCCAGCAGCGCGGGGACGATTAACAATCAGCCCCAGCATTTT.

This clone has only a few counts. The chain joins TRBV10-3 to TRBJ1-1; the D gene is possibly TRBD1 (5 bases). The CDR3 spans 13 residues. The germline gives CDR1 ENHRY, CDR2 SYGVKD. Between the trimmed V and J ends, which lost 0 bases and 10 bases, there was a span of 12 bases. CDR3 region: CAISESAGTLAFF. CDR3 in DNA: TGTGCCATCAGTGAGTCGGCAGGGACTCTAGCTTTCTTT.